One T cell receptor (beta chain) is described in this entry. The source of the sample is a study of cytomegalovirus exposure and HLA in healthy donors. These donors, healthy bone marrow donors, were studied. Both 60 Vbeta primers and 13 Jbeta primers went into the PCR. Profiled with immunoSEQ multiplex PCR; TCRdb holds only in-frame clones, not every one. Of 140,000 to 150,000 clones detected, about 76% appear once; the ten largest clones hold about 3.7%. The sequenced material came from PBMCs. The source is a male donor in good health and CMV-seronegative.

The CDR3: CASSVAGTNTEAFF. For the CDR3, the DNA is TGTGCCAGCAGCGTAGCGGGAACGAACACTGAAGCTTTCTTT. The chain is built from TRBV9 and TRBJ1-1; D is unresolved. The CDR3 has 14 residues. Germline CDR1 is SGDLS and CDR2 is YYNGEE. V lost 0 bases to trimming and J lost 1 base, with 7 bases between them.